This T cell receptor (beta chain) was documented in a study of blood T cell repertoires in COVID-19. The data were produced by immunoSEQ multiplex PCR, yet TCRdb's version contains in-frame clones alone and is incomplete. There are approximately 300,000 clones in the sample; roughly nine tenths occur only once, and about 9.4% lies in the top ten. The CDR3 spans 15 residues. V was pared by 2 bases and J by 6 bases, with 7 bases of the junction left unmatched. Germline V CDR1 and CDR2: SGHTA, FQGNSA. Participants reported their clinical history, and cohort assignment relied on those reports. Two negative PCRs, clearance, or symptom resolution characterized the recovered Cohort 3 donors.

The specimen sequenced was PBMCs or T cells enriched from blood (not recorded which). The source of this sequence is a woman in her 30s who had recovered from COVID-19. V usage is TRBV7-2 and J usage is TRBJ1-5; 7 positions agree with TRBD1. CDR3 sequence: CASSLREQGIQPQHF. The CDR3 DNA follows: TGTGCCAGCAGCTTAAGGGAACAGGGGATTCAGCCCCAGCATTTT.